The present entry profiles one TCR beta chain with its context. Its antigen remains unidentified. The method was immunoSEQ multiplex PCR; TCRdb's version includes in-frame clones alone and lacks a portion of them. The table lists some 67,000 clones, around 88% of them singletons. This sample is drawn from a study of OX40 agonist ivuxolimab in advanced cancers. Looking at the study overall: The patients got ivuxolimab, which is an agonistic anti-OX40 (CD134) antibody. With a range of roughly 20 to 90, age averaged approximately 55 years, and around 80% were male.

Findings and limits, study-wide: Both blood CD4+ and CD8+ T cells showed clonal growth by week 6 at 0.1 to 3.0 mg/kg.

The sequence came from an adult with an advanced solid tumor such as melanoma, head and neck, liver or kidney cancer. The sample was CD4+ or CD8+ T cells sorted from blood, taken in a trial of the OX40 agonist ivuxolimab.

CDR3 residues: CASSYSMPSAENIQYF. The DNA for the CDR3 is TGTGCCAGCAGTTACTCGATGCCCAGCGCCGAAAACATTCAGTACTTC. This chain links TRBV6-6 with TRBJ2-4; unclear D gene. Germline-derived CDR1 and CDR2 are MNHNY and SVGAGI (reference sequence). The CDR3 spans 16 residues. Trimming took off 0 bases at V and 5 bases at J, with 14 bases between the two ends.